The present T cell receptor beta chain was sequenced within a study of blood T cell repertoires in COVID-19. Study overall: From the United States, Italy and Spain came samples of acute and convalescent COVID-19. PBMCs, B-cell-depleted T cells, or T cells provided the cDNA or gDNA that made up the material.

Sequencing was performed with immunoSEQ multiplex PCR; in TCRdb, only in-frame clones are kept and a portion is missing. The sample yields approximately 350,000 clones, 87% seen once. Enrollees, about 18 to 89 years old, lived in approximately 25 US areas. This clonotype originated in a woman in her twenties or thirties who had recovered from COVID-19. Sequencing was carried out using PBMCs or T cells enriched from blood (not recorded which).

CDR3 sequence reads: CASSQLAGNEQYF. The DNA for the CDR3 is TGTGCCAGCAGCCAATTAGCGGGCAACGAGCAGTACTTC. V usage is TRBV3-1 (or the pseudogene TRBV3-2) and J usage is TRBJ2-7; 7 nucleotides align to TRBD2. Looked up from germline, CDR1 is LGHDT and CDR2 is YNNKEL (reference sequence). Trimming removed 2 bases from V and 5 bases from J; junction bases left unmatched: 3. The CDR3 loop spans 13 amino acids.